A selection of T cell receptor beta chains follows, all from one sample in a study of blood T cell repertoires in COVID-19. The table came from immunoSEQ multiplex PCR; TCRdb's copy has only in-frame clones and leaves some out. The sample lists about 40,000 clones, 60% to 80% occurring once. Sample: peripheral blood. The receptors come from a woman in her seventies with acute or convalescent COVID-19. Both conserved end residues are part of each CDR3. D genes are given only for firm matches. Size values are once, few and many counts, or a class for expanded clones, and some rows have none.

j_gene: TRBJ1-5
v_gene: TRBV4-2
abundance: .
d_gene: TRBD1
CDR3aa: CASSQQGQQNQPQHF
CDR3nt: TGTGCCAGCAGCCAACAGGGACAGCAGAATCAGCCCCAGCATTTT

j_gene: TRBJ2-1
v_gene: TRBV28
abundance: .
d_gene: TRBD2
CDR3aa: CASRPKRTGGHNEQFF
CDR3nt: TGTGCCAGCAGACCGAAGCGGACGGGGGGGCACAATGAGCAGTTCTTC

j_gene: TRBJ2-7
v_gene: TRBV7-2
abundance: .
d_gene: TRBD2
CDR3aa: CASSLVSGGAYEQYF
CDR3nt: TGTGCCAGCAGCTTAGTTAGCGGGGGGGCTTACGAGCAGTACTTC

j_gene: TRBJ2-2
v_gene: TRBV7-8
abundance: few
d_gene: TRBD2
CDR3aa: CASSLRLAGGTGELFF
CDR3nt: TGTGCCAGCAGCTTAAGACTAGCGGGAGGTACCGGGGAGCTGTTTTTT

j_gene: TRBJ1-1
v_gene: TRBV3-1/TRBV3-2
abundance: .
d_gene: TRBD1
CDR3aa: CASSHTGQGAVEAFF
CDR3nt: TGTGCCAGCAGCCACACCGGACAGGGGGCCGTTGAAGCTTTCTTT

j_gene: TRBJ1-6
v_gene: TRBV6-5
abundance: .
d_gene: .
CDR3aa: CASSYFPGSSPLHF
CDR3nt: TGTGCCAGCAGTTACTTTCCGGGTTCCTCACCCCTCCACTTT

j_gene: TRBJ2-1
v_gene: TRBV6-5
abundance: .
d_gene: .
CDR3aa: CASSSDGGAYNEQFF
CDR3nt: TGTGCCAGCAGTTCTGACGGCGGGGCCTACAATGAGCAGTTCTTC

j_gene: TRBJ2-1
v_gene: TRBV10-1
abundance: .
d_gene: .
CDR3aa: CASSDRGFRGTNEQFF
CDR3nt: TGCGCCAGCAGTGACCGGGGTTTTCGTGGTACCAATGAGCAGTTCTTC

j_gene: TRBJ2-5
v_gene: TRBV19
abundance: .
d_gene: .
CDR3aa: CASRKGGEETQYF
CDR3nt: TGTGCCAGTAGAAAAGGGGGGGAAGAGACCCAGTACTTC

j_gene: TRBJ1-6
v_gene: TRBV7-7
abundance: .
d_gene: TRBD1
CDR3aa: CASRWTGDSPLHF
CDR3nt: TGTGCTAGCAGGTGGACAGGGGATTCACCCCTCCACTTT

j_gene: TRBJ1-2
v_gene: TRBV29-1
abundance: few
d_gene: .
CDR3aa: CSAEEGQGYTF
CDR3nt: TGCAGCGCAGAGGAGGGGCAGGGCTACACCTTC

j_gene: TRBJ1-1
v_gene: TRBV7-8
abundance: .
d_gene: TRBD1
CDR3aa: CASSLDRGATEAFF
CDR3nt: TGTGCCAGCAGCTTGGACAGGGGTGCCACTGAAGCTTTCTTT